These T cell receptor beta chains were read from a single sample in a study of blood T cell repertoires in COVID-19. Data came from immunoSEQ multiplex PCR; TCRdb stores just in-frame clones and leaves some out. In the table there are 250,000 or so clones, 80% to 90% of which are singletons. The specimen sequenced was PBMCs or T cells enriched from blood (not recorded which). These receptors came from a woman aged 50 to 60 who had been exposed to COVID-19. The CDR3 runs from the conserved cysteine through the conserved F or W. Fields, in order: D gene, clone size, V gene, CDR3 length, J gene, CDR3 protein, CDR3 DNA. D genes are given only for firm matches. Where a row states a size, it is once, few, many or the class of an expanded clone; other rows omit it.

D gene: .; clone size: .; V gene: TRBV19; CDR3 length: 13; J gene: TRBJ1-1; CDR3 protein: CASTDIMNTEAFF; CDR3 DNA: TGTGCCAGTACCGACATAATGAACACTGAAGCTTTCTTT
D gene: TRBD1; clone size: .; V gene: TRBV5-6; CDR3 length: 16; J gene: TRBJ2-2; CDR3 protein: CASSLGDRGHTGELFF; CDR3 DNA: TGTGCCAGCAGCTTGGGGGACAGGGGGCATACCGGGGAGCTGTTTTTT
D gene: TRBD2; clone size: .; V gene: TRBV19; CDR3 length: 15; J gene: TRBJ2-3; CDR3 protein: CASSPGLAGGDTQYF; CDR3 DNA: TGTGCCAGTAGTCCGGGACTAGCGGGCGGAGATACGCAGTATTTT
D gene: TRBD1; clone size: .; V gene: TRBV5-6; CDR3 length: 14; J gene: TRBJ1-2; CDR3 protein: CASSFNGQVYGYTF; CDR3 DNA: TGTGCCAGCAGCTTTAACGGACAGGTCTATGGCTACACCTTC
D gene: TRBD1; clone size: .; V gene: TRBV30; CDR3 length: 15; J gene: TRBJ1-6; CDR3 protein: CALSAGQGAKSPLHF; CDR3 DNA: TGTGCGCTGAGTGCCGGACAGGGGGCAAAGTCACCCCTCCACTTT
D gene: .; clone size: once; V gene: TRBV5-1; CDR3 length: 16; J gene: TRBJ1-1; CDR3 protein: CASSLGRPALNTEAFF; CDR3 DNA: TGCGCCAGCAGCTTGGGCAGGCCCGCCCTGAACACTGAAGCTTTCTTT
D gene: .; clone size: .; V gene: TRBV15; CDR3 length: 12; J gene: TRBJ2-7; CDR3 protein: CATGHRVGEQYF; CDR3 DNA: TGTGCCACCGGCCACAGGGTGGGCGAGCAGTACTTC
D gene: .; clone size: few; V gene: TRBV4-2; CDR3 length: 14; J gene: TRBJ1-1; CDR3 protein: CASSLARQNTEAFF; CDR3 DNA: TGTGCCAGCAGCCTTGCCAGACAGAACACTGAAGCTTTCTTT
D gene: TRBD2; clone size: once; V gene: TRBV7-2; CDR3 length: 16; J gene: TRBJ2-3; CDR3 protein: CASSLVGLAGGDTQYF; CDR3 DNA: TGTGCCAGCAGCTTAGTAGGGCTAGCGGGGGGAGATACGCAGTATTTT
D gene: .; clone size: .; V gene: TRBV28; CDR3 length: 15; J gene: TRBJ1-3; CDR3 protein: CASSLAGTAGNTIYF; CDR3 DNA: TGTGCCAGCAGTCTCGCAGGAACGGCTGGAAACACCATATATTTT
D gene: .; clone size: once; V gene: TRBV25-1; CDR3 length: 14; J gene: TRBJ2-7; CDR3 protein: CASSEAVSSYEQYF; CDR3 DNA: TGTGCCAGCAGTGAAGCGGTTAGCTCCTACGAGCAGTACTTC
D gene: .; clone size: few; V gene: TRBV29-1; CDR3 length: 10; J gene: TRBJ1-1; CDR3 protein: CSVGQGEAFF; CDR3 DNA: TGCAGCGTGGGGCAGGGTGAAGCTTTCTTT
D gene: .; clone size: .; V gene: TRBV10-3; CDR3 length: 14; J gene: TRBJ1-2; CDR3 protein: CAISVSGGGYGYTF; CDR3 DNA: TGTGCCATCAGTGTCTCGGGGGGCGGCTATGGCTACACCTTC
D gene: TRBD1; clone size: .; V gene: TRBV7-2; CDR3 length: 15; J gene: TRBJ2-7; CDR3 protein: CASSLTGQGGYEQYF; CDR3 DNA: TGTGCCAGCAGCCTTACGGGACAGGGGGGCTACGAGCAGTACTTC
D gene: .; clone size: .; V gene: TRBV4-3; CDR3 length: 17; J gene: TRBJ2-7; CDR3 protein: CASSQAAGQWNGYEQYF; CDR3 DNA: TGCGCCAGCAGCCAAGCCGCCGGACAATGGAATGGGTACGAGCAGTACTTC
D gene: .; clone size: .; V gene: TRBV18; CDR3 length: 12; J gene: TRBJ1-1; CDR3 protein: CASSPMVSEAFF; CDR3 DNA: TGTGCCAGCTCACCAATGGTTAGTGAAGCTTTCTTT
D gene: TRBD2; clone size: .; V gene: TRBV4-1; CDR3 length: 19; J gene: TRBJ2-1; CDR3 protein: CASSQDSASGGATYNEQFF; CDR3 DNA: TGCGCCAGCAGCCAAGATTCGGCTAGCGGGGGGGCCACATACAATGAGCAGTTCTTC
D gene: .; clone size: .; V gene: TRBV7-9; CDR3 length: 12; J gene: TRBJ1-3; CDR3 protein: CASRPSGNTIYF; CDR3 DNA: TGTGCCAGCCGCCCCAGTGGAAACACCATATATTTT
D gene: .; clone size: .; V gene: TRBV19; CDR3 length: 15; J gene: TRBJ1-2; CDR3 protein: CASSIALSAKRGYTF; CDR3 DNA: TGTGCCAGTAGTATAGCCCTCAGCGCGAAGAGGGGCTACACCTTC
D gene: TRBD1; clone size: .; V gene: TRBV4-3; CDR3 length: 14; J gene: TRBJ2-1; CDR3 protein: CASSQFQGVGEQFF; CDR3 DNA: TGCGCCAGCAGCCAATTTCAGGGGGTGGGTGAGCAGTTCTTC
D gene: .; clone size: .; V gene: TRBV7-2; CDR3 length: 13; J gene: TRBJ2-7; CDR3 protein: CASSFYEGYEQYF; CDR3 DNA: TGTGCCAGCAGCTTTTACGAGGGTTACGAGCAGTACTTC
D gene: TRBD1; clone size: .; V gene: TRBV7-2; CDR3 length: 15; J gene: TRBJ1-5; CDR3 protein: CASSGTGIYDQPQHF; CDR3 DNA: TGTGCCAGCAGCGGGACAGGGATATACGATCAGCCCCAGCATTTT
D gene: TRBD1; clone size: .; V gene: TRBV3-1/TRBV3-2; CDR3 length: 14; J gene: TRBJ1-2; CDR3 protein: CASNGQGARYGYTF; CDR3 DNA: TGTGCCAGCAATGGACAGGGGGCGCGCTATGGCTACACCTTC
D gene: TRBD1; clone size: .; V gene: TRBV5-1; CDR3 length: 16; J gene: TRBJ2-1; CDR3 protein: CASSKGQGFTYNEQFF; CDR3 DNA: TGCGCCAGCAGCAAAGGACAGGGATTCACCTACAATGAGCAGTTCTTC
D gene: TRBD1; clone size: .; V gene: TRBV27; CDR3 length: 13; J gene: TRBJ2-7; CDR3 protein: CASSLGQGNEQYF; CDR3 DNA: TGTGCCAGCAGTTTGGGACAGGGGAACGAGCAGTACTTC
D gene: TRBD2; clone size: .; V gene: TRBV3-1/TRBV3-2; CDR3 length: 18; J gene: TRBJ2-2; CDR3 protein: CASSQHLAGAWSTGELFF; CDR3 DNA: TGTGCCAGCAGCCAACACCTAGCGGGGGCGTGGAGCACCGGGGAGCTGTTTTTT
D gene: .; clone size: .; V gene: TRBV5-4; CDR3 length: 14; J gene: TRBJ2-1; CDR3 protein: CASSMGGTYNEQFF; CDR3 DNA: TGTGCCAGCAGTATGGGCGGGACGTACAATGAGCAGTTCTTC
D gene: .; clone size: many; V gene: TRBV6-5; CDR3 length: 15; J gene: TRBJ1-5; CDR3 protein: CASSLSTDAHTPQHF; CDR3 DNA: TGTGCCAGCAGTCTATCGACAGATGCCCACACGCCCCAGCATTTT
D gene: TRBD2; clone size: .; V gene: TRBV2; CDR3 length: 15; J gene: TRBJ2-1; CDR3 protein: CASRPTSGGQGEQFF; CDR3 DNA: TGTGCCAGCAGGCCGACTAGCGGGGGCCAAGGAGAGCAGTTCTTC
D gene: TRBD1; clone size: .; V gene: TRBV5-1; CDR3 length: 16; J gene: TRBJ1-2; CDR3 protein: CASSSSGDRVNYGYTF; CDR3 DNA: TGCGCCAGCAGCTCCTCCGGGGACAGGGTTAACTATGGCTACACCTTC
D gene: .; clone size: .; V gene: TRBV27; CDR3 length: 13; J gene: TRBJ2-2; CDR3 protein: CASSLSRGGELFF; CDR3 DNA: TGTGCCAGCAGTTTATCTCGGGGCGGGGAGCTGTTTTTT
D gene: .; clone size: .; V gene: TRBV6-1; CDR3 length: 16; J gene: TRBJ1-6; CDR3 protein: CASSEFRPGGSSPLHF; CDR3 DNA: TGTGCCAGCAGTGAATTCCGGCCAGGAGGTTCTTCACCCCTCCACTTT
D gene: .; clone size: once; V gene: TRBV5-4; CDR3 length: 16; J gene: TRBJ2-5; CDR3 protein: CASSSPRGAGGETQYF; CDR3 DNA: TGTGCCAGCAGCTCCCCACGCGGAGCAGGAGGGGAGACCCAGTACTTC
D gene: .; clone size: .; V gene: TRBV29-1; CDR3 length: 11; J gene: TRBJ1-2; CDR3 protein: CSVGRNYGYTF; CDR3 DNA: TGCAGCGTGGGGAGGAACTATGGCTACACCTTC
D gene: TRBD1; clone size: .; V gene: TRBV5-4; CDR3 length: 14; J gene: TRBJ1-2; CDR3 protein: CASSNRGLYYGYTF; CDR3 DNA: TGTGCCAGCAGCAACAGGGGGCTTTATTATGGCTACACCTTC
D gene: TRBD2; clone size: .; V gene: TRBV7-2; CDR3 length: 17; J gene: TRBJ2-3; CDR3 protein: CASSLTAGGRNTDTQYF; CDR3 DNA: TGTGCCAGCAGCTTAACAGCGGGGGGGCGGAACACAGATACGCAGTATTTT
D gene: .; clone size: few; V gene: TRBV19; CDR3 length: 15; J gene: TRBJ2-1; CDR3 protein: CASSMAGYSSNEQFF; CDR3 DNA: TGTGCCAGTAGTATGGCGGGGTACTCGTCGAATGAGCAGTTCTTC
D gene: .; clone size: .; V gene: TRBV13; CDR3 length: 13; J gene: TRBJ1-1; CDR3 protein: CASSPTRNTEAFF; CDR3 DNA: TGTGCCAGCAGCCCTACGAGGAACACTGAAGCTTTCTTT
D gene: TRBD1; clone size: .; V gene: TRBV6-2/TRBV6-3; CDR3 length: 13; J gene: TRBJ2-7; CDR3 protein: CASSLQGAYEQYF; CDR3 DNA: TGTGCCAGCAGTTTACAGGGGGCCTACGAGCAGTACTTC
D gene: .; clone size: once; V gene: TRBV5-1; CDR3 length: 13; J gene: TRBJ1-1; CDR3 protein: CASSAVSGAEAFF; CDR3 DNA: TGCGCCAGCAGCGCCGTAAGCGGGGCTGAAGCTTTCTTT
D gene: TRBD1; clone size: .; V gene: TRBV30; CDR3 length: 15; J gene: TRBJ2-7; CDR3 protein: CAWSKGTGGKYEQYF; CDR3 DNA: TGTGCCTGGAGTAAGGGGACAGGGGGCAAGTACGAGCAGTACTTC
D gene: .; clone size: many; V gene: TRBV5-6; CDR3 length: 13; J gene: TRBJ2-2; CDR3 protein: CASSPLDTGELFF; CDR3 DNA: TGTGCCAGCAGCCCCCTTGACACCGGGGAGCTGTTTTTT
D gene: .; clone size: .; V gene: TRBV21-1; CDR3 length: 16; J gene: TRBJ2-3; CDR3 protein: CASSKERGGVRGTQYF; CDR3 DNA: TGTGCCAGCAGCAAAGAAAGGGGGGGAGTGAGGGGAACGCAGTATTTT
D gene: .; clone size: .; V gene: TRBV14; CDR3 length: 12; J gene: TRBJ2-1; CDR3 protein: CASSQVSNEQFF; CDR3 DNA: TGTGCCAGCAGCCAAGTTTCGAATGAGCAGTTCTTC
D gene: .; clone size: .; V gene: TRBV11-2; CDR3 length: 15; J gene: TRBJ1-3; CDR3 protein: CASSLEVGPGNTIYF; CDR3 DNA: TGTGCCAGCAGCTTAGAGGTGGGGCCTGGAAACACCATATATTTT
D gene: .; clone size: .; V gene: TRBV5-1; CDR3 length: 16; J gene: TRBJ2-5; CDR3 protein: CASSLIGTSYQETQYF; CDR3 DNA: TGCGCCAGCAGCTTGATAGGGACATCGTACCAAGAGACCCAGTACTTC
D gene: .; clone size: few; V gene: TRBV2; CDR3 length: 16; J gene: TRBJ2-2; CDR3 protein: CASSALRGSRTGELFF; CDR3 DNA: TGTGCCAGCAGTGCGCTACGTGGTTCGCGGACCGGGGAGCTGTTTTTT
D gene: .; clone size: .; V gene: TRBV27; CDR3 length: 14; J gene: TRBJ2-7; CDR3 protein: CASSSPDNSYEQYF; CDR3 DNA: TGTGCCAGCAGTTCCCCGGACAACTCCTACGAGCAGTACTTC
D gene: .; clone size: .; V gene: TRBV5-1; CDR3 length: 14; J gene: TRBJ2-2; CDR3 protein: CASSPTRSTGELFF; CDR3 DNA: TGCGCCAGCAGCCCGACTAGGAGCACCGGGGAGCTGTTTTTT
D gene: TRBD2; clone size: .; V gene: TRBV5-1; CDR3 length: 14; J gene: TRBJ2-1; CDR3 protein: CASSLGAGGNEQFF; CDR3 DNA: TGCGCCAGCAGCTTGGGAGCGGGGGGGAATGAGCAGTTCTTC
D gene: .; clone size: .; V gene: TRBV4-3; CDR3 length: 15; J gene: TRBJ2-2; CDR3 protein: CASSQEGRGTGELFF; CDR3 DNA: TGCGCCAGCAGCCAGGAGGGGCGCGGCACCGGGGAGCTGTTTTTT
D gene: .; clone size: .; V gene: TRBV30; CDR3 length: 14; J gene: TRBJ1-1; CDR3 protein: CAWSIGHGGTEAFF; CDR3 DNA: TGTGCCTGGAGTATCGGGCACGGGGGCACTGAAGCTTTCTTT
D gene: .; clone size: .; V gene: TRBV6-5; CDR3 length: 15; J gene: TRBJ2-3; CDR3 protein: CASGLSGSPTDTQYF; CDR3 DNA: TGTGCCAGCGGTTTAAGCGGTTCTCCCACAGATACGCAGTATTTT
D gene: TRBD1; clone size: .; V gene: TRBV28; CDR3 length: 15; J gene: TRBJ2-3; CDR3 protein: CASSPQRLQGDTQYF; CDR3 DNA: TGTGCCAGCAGTCCACAGCGTCTACAGGGGGATACGCAGTATTTT
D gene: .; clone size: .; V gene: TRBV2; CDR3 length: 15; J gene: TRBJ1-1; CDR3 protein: CASSEARHQNTEAFF; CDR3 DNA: TGTGCCAGCAGTGAAGCTCGACACCAGAACACTGAAGCTTTCTTT
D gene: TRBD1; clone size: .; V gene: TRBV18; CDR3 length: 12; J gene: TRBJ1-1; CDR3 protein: CASSEGAYEAFF; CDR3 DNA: TGTGCCAGCTCGGAGGGGGCGTATGAAGCTTTCTTT
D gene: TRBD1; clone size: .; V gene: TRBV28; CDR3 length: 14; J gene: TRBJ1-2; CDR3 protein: CASSFLGQADGYTF; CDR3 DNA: TGTGCCAGCAGTTTTCTTGGACAGGCGGATGGCTACACCTTC